The subject of this entry is one T cell receptor (beta chain). At the DNA level, this CDR3 is encoded by other sequences in the same sample as well. This sample is part of a study of blood T cell repertoires in COVID-19. The wider study: Samples of COVID-19 (acute and convalescent) were obtained from the United States, Italy and Spain. T cells, B-cell-depleted T cells, or PBMCs provided the cDNA or gDNA that served as material.

One Seattle source followed patients from active infection through their disease course. Profiled with immunoSEQ multiplex PCR; TCRdb holds only in-frame clones, not every one. The profile covers approximately 250,000 clones, with around 87% appearing a single time and approximately 5.3% taken by the ten largest. Germline V gene data show CDR1 as GTSNPN and CDR2 as SVGIG (reference sequence). This CDR3 region has 13 residues. Trimming pared 0 bases from V and 4 bases from J, leaving 7 bases between. The clonotype was recovered from a woman aged 55-75 years with COVID-19, enrolled during active disease. The genes are TRBV30 and TRBJ1-3; D is undetermined. The sample was peripheral blood. CDR3 nucleotides: TGTGCCTGGAGTGTACGAGAAGGAAACACCATATATTTT. It is translated as CAWSVREGNTIYF.